This TCR beta chain is from a study of blood T cell repertoires in COVID-19. The wider study: PBMCs, B-cell-depleted T cells, or T cells provided the cDNA or gDNA that made up the material.

CDR1 is SQVTM and CDR2 is ANQGSEA in the germline V gene. The CDR3 runs to 17 residues. The V and J ends lost 0 bases and 3 bases, in that order; junction bases with no gene match: 4. Original data processing: Counts of nucleated cells, estimated from reference gene primer amplification, were obtained. Generated by immunoSEQ multiplex PCR, the TCRdb table keeps only in-frame clones and is missing some. V, J and clone size are those of that table, while D and trimming were read from the DNA. The table records 85,000 to 120,000 clones, 75% to 95% of them present only once. The V and J genes are TRBV29-1 and TRBJ2-2, with TRBD2 matching over 13 bases. This receptor was taken from a young man with acute or convalescent COVID-19. Sequenced material: peripheral blood. CDR3 protein: CSVEDPGLAGDTGELFF. The CDR3 DNA reads as TGCAGCGTTGAAGACCCCGGACTAGCGGGAGACACCGGGGAGCTGTTTTTT.